The present T cell receptor (beta chain) was sequenced within a study of cytomegalovirus exposure and HLA in healthy donors. Findings and caveats of the study: Analyzed later, most CMV-associated TCR beta chains appeared HLA-restricted. A later analysis showed TCR association rates differing by HLA locus, peaking at DRB1 and lowest at HLA-C.

Despite likely unrecorded immune exposures, the donors were nominally healthy at the time of sampling. The PCR ran on 60 Vbeta and 13 Jbeta primers. Method: immunoSEQ multiplex PCR; TCRdb's copy keeps in-frame clones and lacks some. The sample comprises about 180,000 clones, around 84% of which are singletons, and around 1.2% rests with the top ten. The CDR3 is 17 residues long. Trimming removed 8 bases from V and 0 bases from J, with 20 bases in between. Germline CDR1 and CDR2: SEHNR and FQNEAQ (reference sequence). Concerning this clone itself: Its antigen is as yet unknown.

Sequencing used PBMCs. J is TRBJ1-5 and V is TRBV7-9; tentatively, D is TRBD1 (5 bases). The sequence was obtained from a girl aged 2 to 9 in good health and CMV-seropositive. The CDR3 DNA is TGTGCCAGCGCCCGACTAAGCGGAGGGGTTAGCAATCAGCCCCAGCATTTT. This encodes CASARLSGGVSNQPQHF.